This entry describes one T cell receptor (beta chain). The antigen it binds to is not known. Per-base quality was not reported, and no clone a single base away is much larger than it. CDR3 length: 16 amino acids, cysteine to phenylalanine. Only CDR3 DNA remains: 48 bases, in frame from the first base. The CDR1 and CDR2 encoded by the germline V gene are LGHNA and YSLEER. The junction shows trimming of 1 base on V and 1 base on J, and the gene matches do not reach 6 bases of it. Ficoll-Paque density gradient centrifugation was used to isolate PBMCs. The data were obtained in a study of T-cell memory formation after mild COVID-19 (dated by TCRdb to the early 2020s). Looking at the study overall: TCR sequence clusters from the two donors were largely donor specific. T-cell clones expanding and contracting after mild COVID-19 in a couple of donors were tracked by longitudinal TCRalpha and TCRbeta repertoire sequencing. The cohort comprised two young, previously healthy adult volunteers, one female and one male. The paper as a whole reports these results and caveats: SARS-CoV-2 specificity of the second-wave clones peaking on day 37 was not confirmed. From day 15 to 85, contracting clones showed balanced CD4/CD8 phenotypes, whereas a second wave of clones that expanded from day 15 to 37 leaned towards CD4+. Some responding clones were found in pre-infection memory, which suggests that pre-existing cross-reactive memory T cells took part in the SARS-CoV-2 response. Contracting CD4+ clones appeared mostly in the CM and EM memory subsets, whereas CD8+ clones were enriched in EMRA. Only two mild cases were covered in the study, and larger cohorts including severe cases with pre-infection samples were considered necessary.

Sequencing instrument: Illumina NovaSeq 6000. TCRalpha and TCRbeta cDNA libraries were built by 5'RACE with constant-segment primers, adding sample barcodes and unique molecular identifiers. RNA was extracted from every sample with Trizol reagent. Amplification of the libraries took two PCR steps, and the second step added a second sample barcode plus Illumina TruSeq adapters. Sequencing of the libraries was done on an Illumina NovaSeq, producing 2 x 150 bp paired-end reads. The authors' analysis ran thus. Demultiplexing of reads and collapsing into UMI-guided consensus sequences were performed with migec v1.2.7. Using mixcr v2.1.11, UMI consensuses were aligned to TRA and TRB V and J templates and then assembled into clonotypes. A clonotype was counted as expanded or contracted only if both edgeR and NoisET called the change significant, with noise models trained on biological replicates. edgeR calls used a false discovery rate-adjusted p below 0.01 and a log2 fold-change threshold of 1. PCA with hierarchical clustering of max-normalized trajectories of the 1000 most abundant clonotypes was used as exploratory dynamics analysis. Each responding clone was given a CD4 or CD8 phenotype based on the CD4+ and CD8+ repertoires, which had been sequenced separately. TCRdb trimmed public reads at Q25 via fastp, called clones via MiXCR and kept in-frame beta chains. A single entry per CDR3 protein holds the most common genes and DNA from its merged rows. What appears here as the V and J calls and clone size reflects TCRdb's work, not the paper's. This sample gives about 390,000 distinct CDR3 sequences in total; 15% to 20% of them show up just once. The top ten clonotypes cover 20% to 25% of the sample.

The chain couples TRBV4-3 to TRBJ2-5; the junction holds 7 bases that match TRBD2. Sequenced input: PBMCs or a T cell subset sorted from them (not recorded which). The source of this sequence is a man aged 18 to 30 who had mild COVID-19 (a few samples of this study predate the infection). The sample titles of this study are shuffled in the database, so cell type and time point are left out; the donor was told from shared clones. CDR3 sequence: CASSQVPSGTQETQYF. The DNA is TGCGCCAGCAGCCAAGTCCCGAGCGGGACCCAAGAGACCCAGTACTTC.